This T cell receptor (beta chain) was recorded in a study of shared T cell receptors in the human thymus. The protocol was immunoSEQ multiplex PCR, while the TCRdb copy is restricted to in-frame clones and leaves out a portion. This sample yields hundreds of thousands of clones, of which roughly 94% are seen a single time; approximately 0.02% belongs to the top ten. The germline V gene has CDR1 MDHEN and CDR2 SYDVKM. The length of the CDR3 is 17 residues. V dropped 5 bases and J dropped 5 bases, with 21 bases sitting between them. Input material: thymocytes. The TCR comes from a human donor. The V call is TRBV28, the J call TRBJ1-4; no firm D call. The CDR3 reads CASSLYSPRSLNEKLFF. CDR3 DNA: TGTGCCAGCAGTCTTTACAGCCCCCGGTCCCTCAATGAAAAACTGTTTTTT.